This paragraph reports one TCR delta chain. The length of the CDR3 is 21 residues. Germline CDR1 and CDR2: TSWWSYY and QGS. The ends lost 0 bases at V and 5 bases at J; junction bases unmatched: 22. TCRdb re-called the RT-PCR reads using CATT. In the table there are hundreds of delta-chain clones, 44% of which are singletons. This entry is derived from a study of gamma-delta T cells after stem cell transplantation. The chain joins TRDV1 to TRDJ1; the match to TRDD3 covers 9 bases. The sequenced material came from gamma-delta T cells. The sequence was collected from a human donor. It is not recorded whose cells these are; they may come from a transplant donor. For the CDR3, the DNA is TGTGCTCTTGGGGAACTGACTGTACCTACTCCCGTACTGGGGGAGATAGATAAACTCATCTTT. Amino acid sequence: CALGELTVPTPVLGEIDKLIF.